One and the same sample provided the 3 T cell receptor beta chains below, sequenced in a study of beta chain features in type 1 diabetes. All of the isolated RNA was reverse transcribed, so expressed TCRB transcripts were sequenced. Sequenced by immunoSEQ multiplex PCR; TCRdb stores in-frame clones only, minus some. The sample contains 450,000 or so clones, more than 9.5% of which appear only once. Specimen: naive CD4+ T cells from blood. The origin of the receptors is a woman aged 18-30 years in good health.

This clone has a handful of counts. The CDR3 DNA follows: TGTGCCAGCAGCCTCGTGACTAGCGGGAGAGTGGGTGGGAGCACAGATACGCAGTATTTT. It yields the protein CASSLVTSGRVGGSTDTQYF. The chain is built from TRBV7-6 and TRBJ2-3; 12 bases align to TRBD2. Trimming took 5 bases from V and 0 from J; bases not matched to a gene: 15. This CDR3 is 20 amino acids long. Germline CDR1 SGHVS, CDR2 FNYEAQ.

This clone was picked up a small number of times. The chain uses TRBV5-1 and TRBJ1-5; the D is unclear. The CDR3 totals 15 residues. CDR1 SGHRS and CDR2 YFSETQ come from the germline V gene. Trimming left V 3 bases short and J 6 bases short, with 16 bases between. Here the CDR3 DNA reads TGCGCCAGCAGCTCCCTTACCTCGGAGGGTCAGCCCCAGCATTTT. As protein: CASSSLTSEGQPQHF.

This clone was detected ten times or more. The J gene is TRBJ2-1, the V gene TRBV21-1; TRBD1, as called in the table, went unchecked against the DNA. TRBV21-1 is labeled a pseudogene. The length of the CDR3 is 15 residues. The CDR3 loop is CASSRKGQGENEQFF. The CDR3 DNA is TGTGCCAGCAGCAGGAAGGGACAGGGGGAGAATGAGCAGTTCTTC.